The rows below give T cell receptor beta chains drawn from one sample of a study of OX40 agonist ivuxolimab in advanced cancers. Measured with immunoSEQ multiplex PCR; TCRdb has only the in-frame clones, and not every one. The sample carries about 81,000 clones, under 90% recorded once. This specimen consisted of CD4+ or CD8+ T cells sorted from blood, obtained in a trial of the OX40 agonist ivuxolimab. These receptors were collected from an adult with an advanced solid tumor such as melanoma, head and neck, liver or kidney cancer. Each CDR3 is given with its conserved first and last residue. D genes are given only for firm matches. A clone size is listed for some rows: how often the clone was seen (once, few, many), or a class if it is expanded.

.	TRBD2	14	TRBJ2-5	TRBV7-2	CASRLGLARETQYF	TGTGCCAGCAGGTTGGGACTAGCGCGAGAGACCCAGTACTTC
.	TRBD1	14	TRBJ1-2	TRBV7-6	CASSSWTGTDGYTF	TGTGCCAGCAGCTCTTGGACAGGGACGGATGGCTACACCTTC
once	TRBD2	16	TRBJ2-1	TRBV2	CASSSSSGGALNEQFF	TGTGCCAGCAGCTCTTCTAGCGGGGGGGCCCTTAATGAGCAGTTCTTC
.	.	14	TRBJ2-5	TRBV7-9	CASSSDMARETQYF	TGTGCCAGCAGCTCCGATATGGCGCGTGAGACCCAGTACTTC
.	TRBD2	23	TRBJ2-7	TRBV28	CASNFLDRPEQKGLAGGQYEQYF	TGTGCCAGCAACTTTTTGGACCGCCCCGAACAAAAGGGACTAGCGGGAGGACAATACGAGCAGTACTTC
.	.	14	TRBJ2-5	TRBV6-1	CASRSRVFEETQYF	TGTGCCAGCAGGAGCAGGGTGTTCGAAGAGACCCAGTACTTC
.	.	16	TRBJ2-7	TRBV28	CASSPGQRRRSYEQYF	TGTGCCAGCAGCCCCGGGCAGCGGCGCCGCTCCTACGAGCAGTACTTC
.	.	16	TRBJ1-2	TRBV28	CATRGGGGDGLSGYTF	TGTGCCACCCGGGGGGGCGGGGGTGATGGCCTGAGTGGCTACACCTTC
few	.	13	TRBJ1-2	TRBV5-8	CASSLRGNYGYTF	TGTGCCAGCAGCTTGAGGGGGAACTATGGCTACACCTTC
.	.	11	TRBJ2-5	TRBV30	CAWSFGETQYF	TGTGCCTGGAGTTTCGGGGAGACCCAGTACTTC
.	TRBD1	16	TRBJ2-2	TRBV5-1	CASSQRTGGYTGELFF	TGCGCCAGCAGCCAAAGGACAGGGGGCTACACCGGGGAGCTGTTTTTT
.	.	11	TRBJ1-2	TRBV19	CASSIAGRYTF	TGTGCCAGTAGTATAGCAGGTCGCTACACCTTC
.	.	16	TRBJ2-1	TRBV27	CASSLLGGSSYNEQFF	TGTGCCAGCAGTTTACTTGGCGGCAGCTCCTACAATGAGCAGTTCTTC
.	.	12	TRBJ1-4	TRBV15	CATSTQGEKLFF	TGTGCCACCAGCACACAGGGTGAAAAACTGTTTTTT
once	.	14	TRBJ2-1	TRBV7-9	CASSLPGIENEQFF	TGTGCCAGCAGCTTACCCGGGATCGAGAATGAGCAGTTCTTC
.	TRBD2	12	TRBJ2-4	TRBV19	CASSAGGSIQYF	TGTGCCAGTAGTGCGGGGGGCAGCATTCAGTACTTC
few	.	15	TRBJ1-2	TRBV6-5	CASSYSSGTFGGYTF	TGTGCCAGCAGTTACTCGTCGGGGACTTTCGGTGGCTACACCTTC
.	TRBD1	18	TRBJ1-3	TRBV5-1	CASSPWTGKKGRGNTIYF	TGCGCCAGCAGCCCATGGACAGGAAAAAAAGGTCGTGGAAACACCATATATTTT
.	.	15	TRBJ1-2	TRBV25-1	CASSEWASPNYGYTF	TGTGCCAGCAGTGAATGGGCCAGCCCTAACTATGGCTACACCTTC
.	.	17	TRBJ2-1	TRBV4-1	CASSQVSAGVSYNEQFF	TGCGCCAGCAGCCAAGTTTCCGCGGGCGTTTCCTACAATGAGCAGTTCTTC
.	TRBD1	14	TRBJ1-2	TRBV2	CASSGVGTGGTHTF	TGTGCCAGCAGTGGGGTAGGGACAGGGGGGACTCACACCTTC
.	.	15	TRBJ1-3	TRBV18	CASSRRDRSGNTIYF	TGTGCCAGCTCACGGAGAGACCGCTCTGGAAACACCATATATTTT
.	.	12	TRBJ2-1	TRBV28	CASSLFYNEQFF	TGTGCCAGCAGTTTATTCTACAATGAGCAGTTCTTC
.	.	14	TRBJ2-3	TRBV28	CASSFLGAEDTQYF	TGTGCCAGCAGTTTCCTCGGGGCCGAGGATACGCAGTATTTT
.	TRBD1	13	TRBJ1-1	TRBV28	CAIQDRGRLVAFF	TGTGCCATACAGGACAGGGGGCGGTTGGTAGCTTTCTTT